Sequencing of this T cell receptor beta chain was carried out in a study of blood T cell repertoires in COVID-19. In the study overall: Spain, Italy and the United States supplied samples that represented acute and convalescent COVID-19. T cells, B-cell-depleted T cells, or PBMCs provided the cDNA or gDNA that served as material.

The authors' processing: For nucleated cells, counts were estimated from reference gene primer amplification. This table comes from immunoSEQ multiplex PCR, and its TCRdb copy is limited to in-frame clones, with some not included. V and J calls and clone size follow that table, whereas D and trimming were derived from the DNA. Of 90,000 to 100,000 clones in the sample, roughly 90% were seen once. V dropped 5 bases and J dropped 4; count of bases not matched to a gene: 2. Germline values: CDR1 GTSNPN, CDR2 SVGIG (reference sequence). The CDR3 spans 12 residues. Enrolment of Seattle patients took place during active infection, and they were followed longitudinally.

The TCR sequence derives from a man between 60 and 70 years old with COVID-19, enrolled during active disease. The chain carries TRBV30 and TRBJ1-3; 7 bases are a match to TRBD1. The sample taken for sequencing was peripheral blood. As DNA, the CDR3 is TGTGCCTGGGGGGACAGCGGAAACACCATATATTTT. This encodes CAWGDSGNTIYF.